Below, 18 T cell receptor beta chains from the same sample are listed, as sequenced in a study of blood T cell repertoires in COVID-19. Method: immunoSEQ multiplex PCR; TCRdb's copy keeps in-frame clones and lacks some. The sample lists around 99,000 clones; around 82% were seen once. The material sequenced was peripheral blood. The receptors originated from a man aged 45-65 years who had recovered from COVID-19.

A few counts support this clone. The chain has TRBV5-8 and TRBJ1-2; D is unresolved. The CDR3 is made up of 11 amino acids. The ends were cut back, 4 bases at V and 7 bases at J, with 8 bases in the middle. CDR1 SGHTS and CDR2 YDEGEE come from the germline V gene. In DNA, the CDR3 is TGTGCCAGCAGCCTGCGGGCTGGCTACACCTTC. Its protein is CASSLRAGYTF.

J is TRBJ2-1 and V is TRBV7-2; TRBD2 aligns across 7 bases. There are 15 residues in the CDR3. The germline gives CDR1 SGHTA, CDR2 FQGNSA. V shed 2 bases and J 4 bases; nucleotides not matched to a gene: 5. Written as DNA, the CDR3 is TGTGCCAGCAGCTTATTGTTTAGCGGGTACAATGAGCAGTTCTTC. Translating gives CASSLLFSGYNEQFF.

The chain uses TRBV14 and TRBJ1-3, with D possibly TRBD1 on 5 matching bases. Germline V gene lookup returns CDR1 SGHDN and CDR2 FVKESK. V was cut by 5 bases and J by 4 bases, with 18 bases left in between. The CDR3 covers 16 residues. The CDR3 DNA follows: TGTGCCAGCAGCAGAAACACAGGAGTCTCCGGAAACACCATATATTTT. Protein sequence: CASSRNTGVSGNTIYF.

In its sample, this clone was seen once. The chain combines TRBV9 with TRBJ2-7; unclear D gene. Germline V gene data show CDR1 as SGDLS and CDR2 as YYNGEE. The V end was cut by 3 bases, the J end by 2 bases, with 15 bases between. The CDR3 covers 15 residues. The CDR3 DNA reads TGTGCCAGCAGCGCAGGAAGGCCTTCCCCCTACGAGCAGTACTTC. This gives the protein CASSAGRPSPYEQYF.

This sequence joins TRBV29-1 and TRBJ2-1; 10 bases map to TRBD1. Germline V gene data show CDR1 as SQVTM and CDR2 as ANQGSEA. Unmatched junction bases numbered 2, after V lost 0 bases and J lost 0 bases. The CDR3 sequence is 16 residues long. The CDR3 coding sequence is TGCAGCGTTGAAGATTGGGACAGGGGCTCCTACAATGAGCAGTTCTTC. It specifies CSVEDWDRGSYNEQFF.

The gene calls are TRBV7-3 and TRBJ2-1; 7 nucleotides agree with TRBD1. Germline V gene lookup returns CDR1 SGHTA and CDR2 FQGTGA. The CDR3 is 14 amino acids. V shed 2 bases and J 2 bases; nucleotides not matched to a gene: 0. CDR3 sequence reads: CASSLGTAYNEQFF. CDR3 sequence (DNA): TGTGCCAGCAGCTTAGGGACAGCCTACAATGAGCAGTTCTTC.

This chain joins TRBV2 and TRBJ1-5, with a possible D match to TRBD1 (6 bases). V was trimmed by 4 bases and J by 2 bases, leaving 12 bases between them. Germline-derived CDR1 and CDR2 are SNHLY and FYNNEI. The CDR3 extends over 15 amino acids. DNA of the CDR3: TGTGCCAGCAGTGTTACTCGGACAGGCAATCAGCCCCAGCATTTT. It specifies CASSVTRTGNQPQHF.

This clone was found once. The chain employs TRBV4-2 and TRBJ2-5, with D perhaps TRBD2 (6 bases). Germline V gene lookup returns CDR1 LGHNA and CDR2 YNFKEQ. This CDR3 is 14 amino acids long. Trimming left V 1 base short and J 2 bases short, with 8 bases between. The CDR3 DNA reads TGTGCCAGCAGCCAAGGGGACTCTCAAGAGACCCAGTACTTC. Amino acids: CASSQGDSQETQYF.

This clone occurred once. The chain recombines TRBV7-8 with TRBJ1-1; D is undetermined. The V and J ends lost 1 base and 8 bases respectively, with 14 bases between them. The CDR3 is 14 residues long. Germline assignment: CDR1 SGHVS and CDR2 FQNEAQ. The CDR3 DNA follows: TGTGCCAGCAGCTTAGGTGCGGTGTTCGGGGAAGCTTTCTTT. It codes for CASSLGAVFGEAFF.

The rearrangement joins TRBV6-5 to TRBJ1-6; 9 bases align to TRBD1. Germline-derived CDR1 and CDR2 are MNHEY and SVGAGI. Trimming took 2 bases from V and 10 from J; bases not matched to a gene: 9. The CDR3 runs 16 residues. CDR3 residues: CASSYTPQTGGSPLHF. CDR3 sequence (DNA): TGTGCCAGCAGTTACACCCCACAGACAGGGGGATCACCCCTCCACTTT.

This chain links TRBV9 with TRBJ2-3, with D uncertain. Germline values: CDR1 SGDLS, CDR2 YYNGEE. There are 16 residues in the CDR3. V was cut by 0 bases and J by 1 base, with 12 bases left in between. The CDR3 loop reads CASSVGQASGTDTQYF. For the CDR3, the DNA is TGTGCCAGCAGCGTAGGGCAGGCCAGTGGCACAGATACGCAGTATTTT.

V is TRBV15 and J is TRBJ1-5; 7 bases match TRBD1. The CDR3 spans 13 residues. The junction had 8 bases not matched to a gene; V was cut back by 6 bases and J by 9 bases. From germline, CDR1 is LNHNV and CDR2 YYDKDF (reference sequence). The CDR3 DNA is TGTGCCACCAGTATGGACAGGAGTTCGCCCCAGCATTTT. Its translation: CATSMDRSSPQHF.

This clone was recorded once. A junction end diverges from the germline sequence, so it may reflect a read error. The chain combines TRBV29-1 with TRBJ2-5, with a tentative D call TRBD2 (5 bases). Germline lookup yields CDR1 SQVTM and CDR2 ANQGSEA. This CDR3 is built from 14 residues. The CDR3 nucleotides are TGCAGCGTGGAAGGGTCTCCGGGGATACAGACCCAGTACTTC. Protein product: CSVEGSPGIQTQYF.

The rearrangement uses TRBV5-1 and TRBJ2-1; 16 positions agree with TRBD2. Per the germline V gene, CDR1 is SGHRS and CDR2 is YFSETQ. J lost 11 bases, V lost 4 bases, and 3 bases had no gene match. The CDR3 contains 14 residues. For the CDR3, the DNA is TGCGCCAGCAGCGAGGGACTAGCGGGAGGGCAGCAGTTCTTC. It translates to CASSEGLAGGQQFF.

The chain is built from TRBV21-1 and TRBJ1-2; the table's D gene call, TRBD1, was not cross checked with the DNA. TRBV21-1 is classified as a pseudogene. This CDR3 contains 18 residues. CDR3 nucleotides: TGTGCCAGCAGCAAAGATAGGATACCGACAGGTGTTAACTATGGCTACACCTTC. The encoded protein is CASSKDRIPTGVNYGYTF.

The chain carries TRBV11-3 and TRBJ2-4; TRBD2 aligns across 10 bases. Looked up from germline, CDR1 is SGHNT and CDR2 is YENEEA. CDR3 size: 15 residues. V lost 5 bases to trimming and J lost 1 base; unmatched junction nucleotides: 2. In DNA form, the CDR3 reads TGTGCCAGCAGCGAGGGACTAGCGGCCAAAAACATTCAGTACTTC. It translates to CASSEGLAAKNIQYF.

The chain combines TRBV24-1 with TRBJ2-1; 7 bases are shared with TRBD2. Germline V gene sequence: CDR1 KGHDR, CDR2 SFDVKD. V lost 3 bases to trimming and J lost 4 bases; unmatched junction nucleotides: 5. This CDR3 is 15 amino acids long. The CDR3 nucleotides are TGTGCCACCAGTGATACGCGGGGGTTTTACAATGAGCAGTTCTTC. This translates into CATSDTRGFYNEQFF.

The CDR3 DNA reads as TGCGCCAGCAGCCTTAGCGGGGGGGCGTATGAGCAGTTCTTC. The encoded protein is CASSLSGGAYEQFF. The chain joins TRBV5-1 to TRBJ2-1; 11 nucleotides line up with TRBD2. This CDR3 region has 14 residues. With 4 bases clipped from V and 8 bases from J, the junction kept 5 bases outside the gene matches. Germline V gene sequence: CDR1 SGHRS, CDR2 YFSETQ. The whole variable domain, remainder taken from reference TRBV5-1 and TRBJ2-1, is KAGVTQTPRYLIKTRGQQVTLSCSPISGHRSVSWYQQTPGQGLQFLFEYFSETQRNKGNFPGRFSGRQFSNSRSEMNVSTLELGDSALYLCASSLSGGAYEQFFGPGTRLTVL.